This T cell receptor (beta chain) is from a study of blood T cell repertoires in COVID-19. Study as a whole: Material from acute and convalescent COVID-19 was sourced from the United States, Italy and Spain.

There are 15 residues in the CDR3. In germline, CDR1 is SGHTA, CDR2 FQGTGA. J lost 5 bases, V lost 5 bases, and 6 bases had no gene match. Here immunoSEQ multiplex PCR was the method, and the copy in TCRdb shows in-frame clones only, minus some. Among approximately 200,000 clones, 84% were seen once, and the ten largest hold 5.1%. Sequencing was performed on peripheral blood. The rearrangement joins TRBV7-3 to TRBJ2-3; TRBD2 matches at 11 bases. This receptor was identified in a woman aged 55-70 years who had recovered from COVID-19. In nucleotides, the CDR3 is TGTGCCAGCAGCCTGTATAGCGGGGGGGTAGATACGCAGTATTTT. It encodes CASSLYSGGVDTQYF.